Reported below is one T cell receptor beta chain. The antigen is unknown. This sample stems from a study of shared clonotypes between healthy human individuals. TCRdb keeps only in-frame clones here, not all; method: immunoSEQ multiplex PCR. The sample has some 2,000,000 clones, roughly 95% seen once. The germline CDR1 and CDR2 sequences are MGHRA and YSYEKL. Losses at the gene ends were 3 bases for V and 4 bases for J; bases not matched to a gene: 3. The CDR3 extends over 13 amino acids. Overall study results and limits: An anticipated effect of sequencing depth on clonotype sharing among donors was recognized.

The naive CD8 subset, CD45RO-negative cells positively selected for CCR7, excluded terminally differentiated effector memory CD45RA+ cells. Specimen: naive CD8+ T cells sorted from blood. The sequence came from a man between 18 and 35 years old in good health. The chain carries TRBV4-1 and TRBJ2-7; 7 bases align to TRBD1. CDR3 in amino acids: CASSQPRGYEQYF. Written as DNA, the CDR3 is TGCGCCAGCAGCCAGCCCAGGGGGTACGAGCAGTACTTC.